This T cell receptor (beta chain) was retrieved from a study of cytomegalovirus exposure and HLA in healthy donors (dated by TCRdb to the late 2010s). Looking at the study overall: In an earlier analysis of under 600 of the donors, less than 350 Gb of sequence data and approximately 120 million unique TCR beta sequences from 150 million to 200 million T cells were reported. Among several hundred genotyped donors of the cohort, an average of approximately 220,000 unique TCR beta nucleotide sequences was sequenced per donor, of which 15% to 20% were non-productive. Every discovery cohort repertoire had been produced on one sequencing platform. To study patterns of TCR occurrence, a later analysis re-analyzed previously published TCR beta repertoires from 650 to 750 donors and added high-resolution HLA genotyping. Class I and class II HLA loci were covered by the typing at four-digit resolution. Typing coverage varied by locus: roughly 620-640 donors for A, B, C, DRB1 and DQB1; more than 500 for DQA1; more than 600 for DPA1; some 470 for DPB1. Using immunosequencing, the study profiled T cell repertoires from around 670 subjects and related those repertoires to cytomegalovirus serostatus. In the later analysis, no new phenotypic data were used to find candidate immune exposures; instead, reliance was placed on TCR beta sequences and their occurrence across donors. To predict cytomegalovirus infection status, the study combined high-throughput TCR immunosequencing, statistical association of individual TCRs with disease status, and machine learning. An earlier analysis of more than 450 of the donors used high-throughput TCR beta sequencing to judge whether each TCR beta V gene segment behaved as functional or pseudogenic. Along with the roughly 670-subject first cohort, a separate validation cohort of about 110 different subjects was used. Of the approximately 370 genotyped donors, approximately 81% were placed in the genetic ancestry cluster associated with self-reported Caucasian donors. The study was designed to test whether signatures of past pathogen exposure could be identified by cataloging public T cell receptors. An early release covering some 640 HLA-typed donors comprised 250 to 350 gigabases of sequencing data and about 90 million unique TCR sequences. Because of strong linkage in the cohort, 4 to 6 DR-DQ haplotypes were treated as single units for association and clustering. Donor age, sex, ethnicity and CMV serostatus were compiled together with the repertoire data. In a later genetic analysis, genome-wide SNP genotypes for about three fifths of the roughly 670 donors were used, and that subset was treated as a discovery cohort. What the work shows at the level of the full study, not this receptor alone: Compared with the roughly 670-donor mean, donors in an Asian-associated ancestry cluster had fewer N-insertions in productive TCRs, according to a later genetic analysis. The presence/absence analyses assumed that sequencing depth was roughly uniform across donors, and that assumption may not be true. The earlier analysis of a few hundred of the donors excluded 15 to 20 rarely observed V segments, including chromosome 9 orphons, because counts were too low. This cohort had only TCR beta chains sequenced, and the lack of alpha or paired-chain data limited which features could be detected. A total of fewer than 200 TCR beta chains were listed by the study as associated with cytomegalovirus. According to the authors, the approach could potentially be generalized to other disease states and immunological phenotypes. Broadly in line with IMGT annotations, most TCR beta V segments showed up in productive rearrangements about 90% or about 30% of the time in an earlier analysis of some 590 of the donors. In a later analysis, most CMV-associated TCR beta chains were found to appear HLA-restricted, with HLA associations seemingly driven largely by CMV exposure. In a later analysis, the rate of TCR association differed among HLA loci, with DRB1 alleles having the most associated TCRs and HLA-C alleles having the fewest. CMV serostatus was the only immune exposure information available for the cohort. A cluster of highly shared sequence variants was judged likely to be a technical artifact of the sequencing pipeline. An association between a missense DCLRE1C variant and V-gene and J-gene trimming of TCR beta chains was found in a later genetic analysis and replicated in an independent cohort. Correlated functional status among segregating V segments might be attributable to linkage disequilibrium, but an unknown experimental factor could not be ruled out. A later analysis found that HLA-associated TCR beta chains were more clonally expanded and had lower generation probabilities than equally common non-associated chains. Strong co-occurrence of HLA alleles, especially DR and DQ, made assigning TCR associations to individual alleles difficult. A few of the identified cytomegalovirus-associated TCR beta chains were confirmed in vitro to be specific for cytomegalovirus antigens. Most TCR sequences were observed very rarely across donors, whereas some public TCRs were present in many individuals. The classifier was reported to diagnose cytomegalovirus status with high specificity and sensitivity in both the original cohort and the validation cohort. A later analysis reported that several top co-occurrence clusters appeared linked to parvovirus B19, influenza, CMV and Epstein-Barr virus. In a later analysis, some 17,000 TCR beta sequences were associated with specific HLA alleles at a false discovery rate of 0.05. Because HLA typing was missing for some donors at each locus, association tests included only the typed subset. A further reported finding was that TCR beta sequences accurately predicted the HLA-A and HLA-B alleles for most subjects in the first cohort. The 87-base-pair reads could not distinguish some IMGT-functional V segments, including TRBV6-2 and TRBV6-3, so those segments were excluded.

To prepare the library, the immunoSEQ multiplex PCR assay was applied. For the multiplex PCR, a mixture combining 60 forward primers for TCR Vbeta segments and 13 reverse primers for TCR Jbeta segments was used. A multiplex PCR assay on genomic DNA amplified the CDR3 region of rearranged TCR beta genes. On the Illumina HiSeq System, the amplified TCR beta libraries were sequenced as 87-base-pair reads. As for the authors' bioinformatics: A later analysis counted tens of millions of unique TCR beta chains across the 550 to 800 repertoires, and 10 million to 12 million of these chains were shared by at least two donors. To remove PCR and sequencing errors, raw reads were error-corrected and collapsed into unique sequences using a nearest-neighbor algorithm that merged closely related sequences. V, D and J gene segments were assigned by aligning CDR3 sequences to IMGT reference sequences. For a sequence to be retained, at least a six-nucleotide match to both a V gene segment and a J gene segment was required. A rearrangement counted as productive if the CDR3 had no stop codons and remained in frame with V and J, and every other rearrangement counted as non-productive. CDR3 was defined by IMGT convention, running from the second conserved V-encoded cysteine to the conserved J-encoded phenylalanine. In an earlier analysis of approximately 500 of the donors, sequences lacking an unambiguous match to a single V gene segment were excluded. An earlier analysis of 500 to 600 of the donors classified V segments as functional when productive rearrangements were above 56.7% and as segregating when the standard deviation between donors was above 5%. To diagnose cytomegalovirus status from the catalog of TCR beta chain sequences, a statistical classification framework was built. In a later analysis, V and J genes were assigned by comparing TCR nucleotide sequences against IMGT/GENE-DB human TR gene sequences. A later analysis assigned CDR3 sequences and most-parsimonious VDJ recombination scenarios with the TCRdist pipeline. A later analysis defined each TCR beta chain by its CDR3 amino acid sequence plus V-gene family, and excluded reads lacking a unique V-gene family. A later analysis removed 550 to 700 highly shared, low-generation-probability nucleotide sequences to deal with suspected cross-contamination and a sequencing artifact. In a later analysis, a clonal expansion index was calculated for each public chain from normalized within-repertoire ranks of inferred template counts. In a later analysis, generation probabilities were computed with a VDJ recombination model fitted to out-of-frame rearrangements, and the resulting probabilities were checked against IGoR. In a later analysis, hypergeometric tests were used to score TCR-TCR, TCR-HLA and TCR-CMV co-occurrence, with a repertoire-size bias correction applied to TCR pairs. False discovery rates were estimated in a later analysis by permuting HLA or CMV assignments 20 times. In a later analysis, co-occurring TCRs were grouped using DBSCAN, and TCRdist sequence similarity was added for clustering within HLA-allele-positive subsets. For co-occurrence clustering, repertoires with fewer than 30,000 or more than 120,000 public chains were excluded, along with a handful of repertoires with anomalous nucleotide sharing. The source is immuneACCESS, and TCRdb retained only in-frame sequences with V and J called. Part of the clones is not carried over; for the studies checked, unresolved V genes explain less than half of this, and the remainder is unexplained. That table gives V, J and clone size, and the DNA gave D and trimming. The sample contains 100,000 to 150,000 clones, roughly 80% of them found a single time. The ten largest clonotypes hold about 1.7% of the sample.

A word on this clone: It has no known antigen specificity. Mismatch with germline at one junction end may stem from a read error. The same CDR3 arises from other DNA sequences in this sample as well.

The germline V gene encodes CDR1 PRHDT and CDR2 FYEKMQ (reference sequence). The CDR3 holds 16 amino acids from the cysteine to the phenylalanine. Only the CDR3 DNA is retained, 48 bases long and in frame from the first base. The cohort comprised around 690 healthy bone marrow donors. All cohort members were sampled while nominally healthy, although unrecorded immune exposures were likely present. The donor was CMV seronegative and belonged to the group of several hundred seronegative cohort members. Each donor provided a peripheral blood sample, and peripheral blood mononuclear cells were used for TCR beta sequencing. The Qiagen DNeasy Blood Extraction Kit was used to extract genomic DNA from the blood cell samples.

Sequencing was performed on PBMCs. The sequence came from a man aged 18-30 years in good health and CMV-seronegative. The rearranged chain carries TRBV13 and TRBJ2-1, with no confidently assigned D gene. The CDR3 region has the sequence CASSLLSKFLVNEQFF. The bases are TGCGCCAGCAGCCTACTGAGTAAGTTTCTAGTCAATGAGCAGTTCTTC.